The text below deals with one T cell receptor (beta chain). Trimming took 1 base from V and 3 from J, leaving 13 bases between them. This CDR3 spans 16 amino acids. Germline CDR1 is MGHRA and CDR2 is YSYEKL. In the authors' workflow: After removing out-of-frame reads, approximately 2.2 million distinct TCRbeta sequences remained. The table came from immunoSEQ multiplex PCR; TCRdb's copy has only in-frame clones and leaves some out. V and J calls and clone size are given by that table; D and trimming were obtained from the DNA. The data show over 35,000 clones, about 78% seen once. This sample was included in a study of memory CD4+ T cells and cytomegalovirus serostatus. Single viable CD3+CD4+CD8-CD45RO+ cells were sorted as the memory CD4+ T cells. CD4+ T cells were isolated by positive magnetic selection.

J is TRBJ1-3 and V is TRBV4-1, with D tentatively TRBD1 (5 bases). Sequences were obtained from memory CD4+ T cells from blood. The TCR was taken from an adult in good health and CMV-seronegative. The CDR3 loop reads CASSQGVGANGNTIYF. The CDR3 DNA reads as TGCGCCAGCAGCCAAGGGGTAGGGGCGAATGGAAACACCATATATTTT.